The 7 T cell receptor beta chains in this list originate from one sample, sequenced in a study of cytomegalovirus exposure and HLA in healthy donors. PCR involved 60 Vbeta and 13 Jbeta primers. Assay: immunoSEQ multiplex PCR; the TCRdb copy retains only in-frame clones and omits some. The table shows about 190,000 clones, with almost 80% occurring only once. The sequencing sample was made of PBMCs. These receptors were collected from a woman aged 18 to 35 in good health and CMV-seronegative.

CDR3 loop: CASSLGTGGADTQYF. The CDR3 DNA follows: TGTGCCAGCAGCTTGGGGACAGGGGGGGCAGATACGCAGTATTTT. The chain links TRBV5-6 to TRBJ2-3; 10 bases fit TRBD1. The length of the CDR3 is 15 residues. Germline CDR1 and CDR2: SGHDT and YYEEEE. Trimming took 0 bases from V and 4 from J; bases not matched to a gene: 2.

The rearrangement joins TRBV5-1 to TRBJ2-6; 8 positions agree with TRBD1. CDR1 and CDR2 from the germline V gene are SGHRS and YFSETQ. The CDR3 has 18 amino acids. V dropped 0 bases and J dropped 0; count of bases not matched to a gene: 5. The CDR3 here is CASSLAGRGLSGANVLTF. The CDR3 DNA reads TGCGCCAGCAGCTTGGCGGGCAGGGGGCTCTCTGGGGCCAACGTCCTGACTTTC. Full variable domain (outside the CDR3, taken from reference TRBV5-1 and TRBJ2-6): KAGVTQTPRYLIKTRGQQVTLSCSPISGHRSVSWYQQTPGQGLQFLFEYFSETQRNKGNFPGRFSGRQFSNSRSEMNVSTLELGDSALYLCASSLAGRGLSGANVLTFGAGSRLTVL.

The chain has TRBV23-1 and TRBJ2-5; 9 bases align to TRBD2. Being an ORF, TRBV23-1 has a function that is uncertain. The CDR3 is made up of 16 amino acids. With V trimmed by 4 bases and J by 5 bases, 11 bases remained unmatched. The CDR3 DNA is TGCGCCAGCAGTCCCCCGGCTAGCGGGGACGGGGAGACCCAGTACTTC. As protein: CASSPPASGDGETQYF.

This clone was counted once. The rearrangement links TRBV2 to TRBJ1-5; 8 bases align to TRBD1. The germline V gene has CDR1 SNHLY and CDR2 FYNNEI. The CDR3 consists of 15 residues. The V segment lost 6 bases and the J segment 2 bases; nucleotides outside the gene matches: 6. In DNA, the CDR3 is TGTGCCAGCAGAGGACAGGGAAAGGGCAATCAGCCCCAGCATTTT. The encoded protein is CASRGQGKGNQPQHF.

The chain carries TRBV7-2 and TRBJ2-6; 11 bases map to TRBD2. With 4 bases clipped from V and 0 bases from J, the junction kept 5 bases outside the gene matches. Germline CDR1 SGHTA, CDR2 FQGNSA. CDR3 length: 18 amino acids. CDR3 loop: CASSSTSGTLSGANVLTF. DNA of the CDR3: TGTGCCAGCAGCTCGACTAGCGGGACTCTCTCTGGGGCCAACGTCCTGACTTTC.

The J gene is TRBJ2-1, the V gene TRBV9; 12 bases match TRBD2. This CDR3 has 16 amino acids. Germline V gene data show CDR1 as SGDLS and CDR2 as YYNGEE. J lost 15 bases, V lost 3 bases, and 16 bases had no gene match. The CDR3 sequence: CASSGDSGLAGFILFF. Written as DNA, the CDR3 is TGTGCCAGCAGCGGGGACTCGGGACTAGCGGGCTTCATTTTGTTCTTC.

The V call is TRBV5-1, the J call TRBJ1-1; 8 bases match TRBD1. Germline V gene data show CDR1 as SGHRS and CDR2 as YFSETQ. V lost 5 bases and J lost 1; bases outside the gene matches: 4. The CDR3 sequence is 14 residues long. The CDR3 protein is CASSSGGPNTEAFF. In DNA form, the CDR3 reads TGCGCCAGCAGTTCAGGGGGCCCGAACACTGAAGCTTTCTTT.